This T cell receptor beta chain was obtained from a study of identical twins. This clonotype has more than one count but fewer than ten. TCRdb fed the 5' RACE reads into MiXCR, producing one record per CDR3 protein. The table records around 370,000 distinct CDR3 sequences, approximately 9.1% of them present only once. There are 14 residues in the CDR3. Germline V gene sequence: CDR1 LGHDT, CDR2 YNNKEL (reference sequence). V lost 1 base and J lost 4, with 10 bases in between. Sample: naive T cells sorted from blood. This chain connects TRBV3-1 to TRBJ1-1; D unclear. The receptor was derived from a woman aged 45-65 years in good health. CDR3: CASSQVVGPTEAFF. CDR3 DNA: TGTGCCAGCAGCCAAGTTGTAGGTCCCACTGAAGCTTTCTTT. Variable domain in full (rest from reference TRBV3-1 and TRBJ1-1): DTAVSQTPKYLVTQMGNDKSIKCEQNLGHDTMYWYKQDSKKFLKIMFSYNNKELIINETVPNRFSPKSPDKAHLNLHINSLELGDSAVYFCASSQVVGPTEAFFGQGTRLTVV.